The 25 T cell receptor beta chains below were found in one sample sequenced in a study of blood T cell repertoires in COVID-19. Generated by immunoSEQ multiplex PCR, the TCRdb table keeps only in-frame clones and is missing some. The sample lists roughly 87,000 clones; approximately 75% were seen once. Input material: peripheral blood. The receptors were sampled from a woman in her forties or fifties with acute or convalescent COVID-19.

Turning to this clone: The sample has other DNA sequences that encode this CDR3 too. CDR3 DNA: TGTGCCAGCAGTTTGGGACAGGGCAACTATGGCTACACCTTC. Translating gives CASSLGQGNYGYTF. This rearrangement joins TRBV27 to TRBJ1-2; 9 bases agree with TRBD1. This CDR3 has 14 amino acids. In germline, CDR1 is MNHEY, CDR2 SMNVEV (reference sequence). Unmatched junction bases numbered 1, after V lost 3 bases and J lost 2 bases.

The chain is built from TRBV2 and TRBJ1-2; D perhaps matches TRBD1 (5 bases). Trimming took 3 bases from V and 3 from J, leaving 8 bases between them. The CDR3 has 13 residues. The V gene's germline CDR1 is SNHLY and CDR2 FYNNEI. CDR3 nucleotide sequence: TGTGCCAGCAGTGACGGGGGGTACTATGGCTACACCTTC. Translated: CASSDGGYYGYTF.

The chain carries TRBV27 and TRBJ2-1; the D gene is possibly TRBD2 (6 bases). Germline CDR1 reads MNHEY; CDR2 reads SMNVEV (reference sequence). V gave up 7 bases and J gave up 8 bases, with 24 bases separating them. The CDR3 length is 16 residues. The CDR3 region is CASTRNVWGGGDEQFF. CDR3 DNA: TGTGCCAGCACAAGAAACGTGTGGGGAGGTGGCGATGAGCAGTTCTTC.

The chain recombines TRBV5-1 with TRBJ1-1; D gene uncertain. The CDR3 contains 13 residues. The germline V and J ends were trimmed by 0 bases and 4 bases, with 7 bases remaining between them. The V gene's germline CDR1 is SGHRS and CDR2 YFSETQ. The CDR3 coding sequence is TGCGCCAGCAGCTTGGAAGGGAGCACTGAAGCTTTCTTT. This encodes CASSLEGSTEAFF.

This clone has only a few counts. V gene TRBV6-5 combines with J gene TRBJ1-6; the D gene is possibly TRBD1 (6 bases). Deletions cut 0 bases from V and 6 bases from J, with 12 bases between. This CDR3 region has 16 residues. The V gene's germline CDR1 is MNHEY and CDR2 SVGAGI. The CDR3 is CASSYSRDILNSPLHF. As DNA, the CDR3 is TGTGCCAGCAGTTACTCCCGGGACATACTTAATTCACCCCTCCACTTT.

J is TRBJ2-7 and V is TRBV7-2; 9 positions match TRBD1. The CDR3 extends over 13 amino acids. After removal of 4 bases from V and 6 bases from J, the junction contained 4 bases not matched to a gene. Germline loops: CDR1 SGHTA, CDR2 FQGNSA. CDR3 amino acids: CASSSGQGGEQYF. The CDR3 DNA reads TGTGCCAGCAGCTCGGGACAGGGAGGCGAGCAGTACTTC.

This clone was seen only a few times. This chain joins TRBV19 and TRBJ2-3; D perhaps matches TRBD2 (5 bases). The CDR3 is made up of 16 amino acids. V lost 6 bases and J lost 1, with 17 bases in between. The germline V gene has CDR1 LNHDA and CDR2 SQIVND (reference sequence). For the CDR3, the DNA is TGTGCCAGTAGGGATAGGGTGAACGGGGGCACAGATACGCAGTATTTT. This gives the protein CASRDRVNGGTDTQYF.

The chain couples TRBV9 to TRBJ1-6; 7 bases fit TRBD1. Germline V gene lookup returns CDR1 SGDLS and CDR2 YYNGEE. This CDR3 region has 14 residues. Germline trimming cut 0 bases from V and 9 bases from J; bases unmatched to any gene: 3. CDR3 DNA sequence: TGTGCCAGCAGCGTAGCAGGGGGGAGTTCACCCCTCCACTTT. This codes for CASSVAGGSSPLHF.

The genes are TRBV6-5 and TRBJ1-2; 8 positions agree with TRBD1. The J segment lost 8 bases and the V segment lost 6 bases, leaving 8 bases of the junction unmatched. Germline CDR1 and CDR2: MNHEY and SVGAGI. The CDR3 loop spans 13 amino acids. For the CDR3, the DNA is TGTGCCAGCAGCTTTAAGACAGGGGAGGGCTACACCTTC. Its translation is CASSFKTGEGYTF.

The count of this clone is one. The rearrangement links TRBV7-9 to TRBJ1-1, with TRBD1 matching over 9 bases. This CDR3 has 14 residues. CDR1 SEHNR and CDR2 FQNEAQ come from the germline V gene (reference sequence). After removal of 1 base from V and 7 bases from J, the junction contained 4 bases not matched to a gene. The CDR3 protein is CASSLVGTGFEAFF. For the CDR3, the DNA is TGTGCCAGCAGCTTAGTAGGGACAGGGTTTGAAGCTTTCTTT. The full variable domain, with the rest looked up from reference TRBV7-9 and TRBJ1-1, is DTGVSQNPRHKITKRGQNVTFRCDPISEHNRLYWYRQTLGQGPEFLTYFQNEAQLEKSRLLSDRFSAERPKGSFSTLEIQRTEQGDSAMYLCASSLVGTGFEAFFGQGTRLTVV.

This clone was recorded only once. The chain employs TRBV4-2 and TRBJ2-3; 11 positions agree with TRBD2. Looked up from germline, CDR1 is LGHNA and CDR2 is YNFKEQ. V lost 1 base to trimming and J lost 6 bases; unmatched junction nucleotides: 6. The CDR3 sequence is 16 residues long. This chain's CDR3 is CASSQGPTSGGDTQYF. CDR3 DNA sequence: TGTGCCAGCAGCCAAGGTCCTACTAGCGGGGGTGATACGCAGTATTTT.

The chain is built from TRBV18 and TRBJ2-3, with 10 bases fitting TRBD1. Germline loops: CDR1 KGHSH, CDR2 LQKENI. The ends lost 8 bases at V and 2 bases at J; junction bases unmatched: 4. The CDR3 covers 14 residues. CDR3 in amino acids: CASTGQGITDTQYF. Written as DNA, the CDR3 is TGTGCCAGCACGGGACAGGGGATCACAGATACGCAGTATTTT.

The sample holds a few counts of this clone. V usage is TRBV4-1 and J usage is TRBJ1-4; no firm D call. Germline-derived CDR1 and CDR2 are MGHRA and YSYEKL. The CDR3 is 13 amino acids. Between the trimmed V and J ends, which lost 1 base and 7 bases, there was a span of 7 bases. The CDR3 region is CASSQVGGEKLFF. The CDR3 region has the DNA TGCGCCAGCAGCCAAGTGGGAGGTGAAAAACTGTTTTTT.

The chain is built from TRBV19 and TRBJ1-6, with D unresolved. The CDR3 sequence is 15 residues long. The germline V and J ends were trimmed by 5 bases and 7 bases, with 15 bases remaining between them. Germline values: CDR1 LNHDA, CDR2 SQIVND (reference sequence). The CDR3 sequence: CASSRSHILNSPLHF. The CDR3 bases are TGTGCCAGTAGTCGGTCACATATACTAAATTCACCCCTCCACTTT.

The rearrangement uses TRBV28 and TRBJ1-2, with D possibly being TRBD1 (5 bases). Germline V gene data show CDR1 as MDHEN and CDR2 as SYDVKM. Trimming stripped 5 bases from V and 2 bases from J, with 15 bases between. CDR3 length: 15 residues. For the CDR3, the DNA is TGTGCCAGCAGTAGTCCTGACAGTTACAACTATGGCTACACCTTC. The encoded protein is CASSSPDSYNYGYTF.

V usage is TRBV3-1 (or the pseudogene TRBV3-2) and J usage is TRBJ2-5, with TRBD2 matching over 15 bases. V trimming: 0 bases; J trimming: 9 bases; junction bases outside the gene matches: 8. CDR1 and CDR2 (germline): LGHDT, YNNKEL (reference sequence). CDR3 length: 17 residues. CDR3 residues: CASSQDQGLAGGGAQYF. The CDR3 region has the DNA TGTGCCAGCAGCCAAGATCAGGGACTAGCGGGGGGCGGGGCCCAGTACTTC.

This chain connects TRBV7-9 to TRBJ2-3; 15 positions match TRBD2. Looked up from germline, CDR1 is SEHNR and CDR2 is FQNEAQ (reference sequence). With 5 bases clipped from V and 6 bases from J, the junction kept 3 bases outside the gene matches. The CDR3 is made up of 15 amino acids. The CDR3 loop reads CASSPGLAGGDTQYF. CDR3 bases: TGTGCCAGCAGCCCCGGACTAGCGGGGGGGGATACGCAGTATTTT. Full variable domain (remainder filled in from reference TRBV7-9 and TRBJ2-3): DTGVSQNPRHKITKRGQNVTFRCDPISEHNRLYWYRQTLGQGPEFLTYFQNEAQLEKSRLLSDRFSAERPKGSFSTLEIQRTEQGDSAMYLCASSPGLAGGDTQYFGPGTRLTVL.

With respect to this clone: This sample also contains other DNA sequences that code for the same CDR3. V gene TRBV7-6 combines with J gene TRBJ1-3, with 7 bases that match TRBD1. Germline lookup yields CDR1 SGHVS and CDR2 FNYEAQ. The CDR3 has 16 residues. With 1 base clipped from V and 0 bases from J, the junction kept 3 bases outside the gene matches. CDR3 region: CASSLGGQFSGNTIYF. For the CDR3, the DNA is TGTGCCAGCAGCTTAGGGGGACAGTTCTCTGGAAACACCATATATTTT.

This clone was seen once. This rearrangement joins TRBV6-1 to TRBJ2-7; 8 nucleotides match TRBD2. The CDR3 loop spans 17 amino acids. Per germline, CDR1 MNHNS and CDR2 SASEGT. J was trimmed by 0 bases and V by 0 bases; bases with no gene match: 7. The CDR3 DNA sequence: TGTGCCAGCAGTGAAGCTTGGGAACTAGCGGTCTCCTACGAGCAGTACTTC. It encodes CASSEAWELAVSYEQYF.

The chain is built from TRBV27 and TRBJ1-5; 10 bases line up with TRBD1. Germline trimming cut 6 bases from V and 1 base from J; bases unmatched to any gene: 6. The CDR3 totals 16 residues. The germline V gene has CDR1 MNHEY and CDR2 SMNVEV (reference sequence). The CDR3 DNA follows: TGTGCCAGCAGGTCGGACAGGGGGTTCAGCAATCAGCCCCAGCATTTT. It translates to CASRSDRGFSNQPQHF.

The V call is TRBV5-1, the J call TRBJ2-2, with 12 positions matching TRBD2. Germline V gives CDR1 SGHRS, CDR2 YFSETQ. The CDR3 runs 17 residues. V dropped 4 bases and J dropped 1; count of bases not matched to a gene: 5. The CDR3 reads CASSARLAGENTGELFF. The DNA of the CDR3 is TGCGCCAGCAGCGCTAGACTAGCGGGGGAGAACACCGGGGAGCTGTTTTTT.

A word on this clone: Other DNA sequences within the sample encode an identical CDR3. This chain uses TRBV5-4 with TRBJ2-7; 7 positions agree with TRBD2. The germline V gene has CDR1 SGHNT and CDR2 YYREEE (reference sequence). The CDR3 runs to 15 residues. V gave up 0 bases and J gave up 3 bases; unmatched junction bases: 6. CDR3 in DNA: TGTGCCAGCAGCTTGGACGGCGGGGGAAACTACGAGCAGTACTTC. Protein product: CASSLDGGGNYEQYF.

The V gene is TRBV4-2, the J gene TRBJ1-4, with D tentatively TRBD1 (5 bases). The CDR3 is 16 amino acids. V lost 1 base and J 8 bases, leaving 17 bases between the germline ends. Per germline, CDR1 LGHNA and CDR2 YNFKEQ. The CDR3 reads CASSQGSDSKREKLFF. The DNA of the CDR3 is TGTGCCAGCAGCCAAGGTAGTGACAGCAAACGAGAAAAACTGTTTTTT.

V usage is TRBV11-2 and J usage is TRBJ2-1; a weak D match, TRBD2 (5 bases). Germline V gives CDR1 SGHAT, CDR2 FQNNGV. Trimming removed 6 bases from V and 1 base from J, with 13 bases in between. The CDR3 totals 15 residues. The DNA of the CDR3 is TGTGCCAGCAGTTCCCTCGGGGTGTCCTACAATGAGCAGTTCTTC. Protein: CASSSLGVSYNEQFF.

The chain is built from TRBV5-5 and TRBJ1-6; D is unresolved. The CDR3 length is 15 residues. CDR1 and CDR2 (germline): SGHKS, YYEKEE (reference sequence). The V and J ends lost 0 bases and 12 bases respectively, with 16 bases between them. The CDR3 DNA reads as TGTGCCAGCAGCTTGGATGGTCAGTCTTCAGGACCCCTCCACTTT. This codes for CASSLDGQSSGPLHF.